This TCR beta chain came from a study of T cell responses to AZD1222 COVID-19 vaccine. Study-level findings and limits: Baseline testing showed seropositivity in only a handful of AZD1222 recipients. No day 14 peak samples; only post-peak repertoires were characterized.

Second doses at about 4 or about 12 weeks were pooled. Data came from immunoSEQ multiplex PCR; TCRdb stores just in-frame clones and leaves some out. The sample contains 150,000 to 200,000 clones, approximately 90% of which appear only once. V lost 3 bases to trimming and J lost 0 bases; unmatched junction nucleotides: 0. The CDR3 has 14 residues. Per the germline V gene, CDR1 is SEHNR and CDR2 is FQNEAQ (reference sequence). As to this clone: The antigen is not known.

The TCR sequence derives from an adult who received the AZD1222 COVID-19 vaccine. The chain has TRBV7-9 and TRBJ2-7; 9 positions match TRBD2. Material: peripheral blood, obtained 28 days after the second AZD1222 dose. The CDR3 is CASSFSGGSYEQYF. The CDR3 nucleotides read TGTGCCAGCAGCTTTAGCGGGGGCTCCTACGAGCAGTACTTC. Complete variable domain (other parts from reference TRBV7-9 and TRBJ2-7): DTGVSQNPRHKITKRGQNVTFRCDPISEHNRLYWYRQTLGQGPEFLTYFQNEAQLEKSRLLSDRFSAERPKGSFSTLEIQRTEQGDSAMYLCASSFSGGSYEQYFGPGTRLTVT.